This note documents a single TCR beta chain sequence. Its antigen is unknown. V lost 1 base to trimming and J lost 1 base, with 13 bases between them. The CDR3 loop spans 16 amino acids. Germline V gene data show CDR1 as SGHTA and CDR2 as FQGTGA. The data stem from a study of shared clonotypes between healthy human individuals. Whole-study results and caveats: The study generally estimated greater richness for naive than memory subsets.

Evenly divided among several immunoSEQ plates was the genomic DNA of each subset. Assay: immunoSEQ multiplex PCR; the TCRdb copy retains only in-frame clones and omits some. The sample lists roughly 1,600,000 clones, about 98.5% occurring once. The TCR was taken from a man aged 25-45 years in good health. This chain links TRBV7-3 with TRBJ1-1; perhaps TRBD1 as D (6 bases). What was sequenced was naive CD4+ T cells sorted from blood. The subset was: CD45RA+ positively selected. The CDR3 sequence: CASSLSGGAGNTEAFF. The CDR3 DNA follows: TGTGCCAGCAGCTTAAGTGGGGGCGCCGGGAACACTGAAGCTTTCTTT.